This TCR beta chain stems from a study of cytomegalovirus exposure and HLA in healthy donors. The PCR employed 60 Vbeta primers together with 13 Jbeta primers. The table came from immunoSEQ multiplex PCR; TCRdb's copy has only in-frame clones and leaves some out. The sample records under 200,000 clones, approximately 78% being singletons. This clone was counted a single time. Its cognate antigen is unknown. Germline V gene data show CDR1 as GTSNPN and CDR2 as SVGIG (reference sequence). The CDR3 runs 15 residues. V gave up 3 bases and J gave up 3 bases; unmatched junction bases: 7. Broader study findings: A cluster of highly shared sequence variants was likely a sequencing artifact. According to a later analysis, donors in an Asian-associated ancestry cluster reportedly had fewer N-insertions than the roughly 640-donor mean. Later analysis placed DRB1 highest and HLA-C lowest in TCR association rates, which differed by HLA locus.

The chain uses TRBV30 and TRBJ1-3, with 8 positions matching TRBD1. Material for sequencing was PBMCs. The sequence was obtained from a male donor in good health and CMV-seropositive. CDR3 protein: CAWRMTGASGNTIYF. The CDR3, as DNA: TGTGCCTGGAGAATGACAGGGGCAAGTGGAAACACCATATATTTT.